The clone carrying this T cell receptor (beta chain) was observed many times. The germline gives CDR1 MNHNS, CDR2 SASEGT. This CDR3 is 16 amino acids long. The V and J ends lost 1 base and 5 bases respectively, with 17 bases between them. This specimen comes from a study of T cells in Graves' hyperthyroidism and ophthalmopathy. The TCR beta CDR3 regions underwent amplification using RNA transcripts as the source. HTBI primers drove first-round RT-PCR of the TCR CDR3. One entry per CDR3 protein results from TCRdb running MiXCR on the multiplex PCR reads. The sample records 300,000 to 500,000 distinct CDR3 sequences, over 12% being singletons.

V is TRBV6-1 and J is TRBJ2-5; D could derive from TRBD1 or TRBD2 (5 bases each). This clonotype was obtained from a man aged 45 to 65 with Graves' ophthalmopathy. Sequenced input: blood. CDR3 protein: CASSEVGRTSGETQYF. CDR3 DNA sequence: TGTGCCAGCAGTGAAGTGGGACGGACATCGGGGGAGACCCAGTACTTC.